This TCR beta chain was captured in a study of shared clonotypes between healthy human individuals. The assay was immunoSEQ multiplex PCR, and TCRdb's table has in-frame clones only and misses some. The sample carries some 2.1 million clones, 95% recorded once. This clone was seen only a few times. V was cut by 6 bases and J by 5 bases, with 14 bases left in between. The CDR3 has 14 amino acids. Germline CDR1 and CDR2: WNHNN and SYGVQD (reference sequence). The study drew its donors from healthy HIV-negative adults without recent acute infections or vaccinations. This sequence was found in a man aged 18 to 30 in good health. The rearrangement joins TRBV10-1 to TRBJ1-5; D call uncertain. Source material: naive CD4+ T cells sorted from blood. Subset noted: CD45RA+ positively selected. The CDR3 nucleotides read TGCGCCAGCAGCGAGGGATTGGGCGATCAGCCCCAGCATTTT. It yields the protein CASSEGLGDQPQHF.